Listed below are T cell receptor beta chains from one sample, sequenced in a study of T cell responses to AZD1222 COVID-19 vaccine. Data came from immunoSEQ multiplex PCR; TCRdb stores just in-frame clones and leaves some out. The sample lists approximately 190,000 clones, approximately 95% occurring once. Sample: peripheral blood, taken 28 days after the second AZD1222 dose. The receptors were gathered from an adult who received the AZD1222 COVID-19 vaccine. The CDR3 runs from the conserved cysteine through the conserved F or W. Each record gives: J gene, D gene, CDR3 length, V gene, CDR3 DNA, CDR3 protein. D genes are given only for firm matches.

j_call: TRBJ1-5
d_call: NA
cdr3_length: 14
v_call: TRBV7-8
cdr3_nt: TGTGCCAGCAGCCAACAGGAGAGCAATCAGCCCCAGCATTTT
cdr3_aa: CASSQQESNQPQHF

j_call: TRBJ1-6
d_call: TRBD1
cdr3_length: 14
v_call: TRBV6-5
cdr3_nt: TGTGCCAGCAGGCGGACAGGGGAGTATTCACCCCTCCACTTT
cdr3_aa: CASRRTGEYSPLHF

j_call: TRBJ2-1
d_call: TRBD1
cdr3_length: 15
v_call: TRBV7-7
cdr3_nt: TGTGCCAGCAGTCCCAACAGGGGTTCGACGAATGAGCAGTTCTTC
cdr3_aa: CASSPNRGSTNEQFF

j_call: TRBJ2-7
d_call: TRBD1
cdr3_length: 15
v_call: TRBV25-1
cdr3_nt: TGTGCCAGCAGTGGAACGGGACAGGGGAAACACGAGCAGTACTTC
cdr3_aa: CASSGTGQGKHEQYF

j_call: TRBJ1-5
d_call: NA
cdr3_length: 14
v_call: TRBV6-5
cdr3_nt: TGTGCCAGCGGCCAGGGAAGAGACAATCAGCCCCAGCATTTT
cdr3_aa: CASGQGRDNQPQHF

j_call: TRBJ1-1
d_call: NA
cdr3_length: 13
v_call: TRBV19
cdr3_nt: TGTGCCAGTAGTATAGGCAATCGGGCTGAAGCTTTCTTT
cdr3_aa: CASSIGNRAEAFF

j_call: TRBJ2-7
d_call: NA
cdr3_length: 11
v_call: TRBV3-1/TRBV3-2
cdr3_nt: TGTGCCAGCAGCCAAGCCCGCGAGCAGTACTTC
cdr3_aa: CASSQAREQYF

j_call: TRBJ1-1
d_call: NA
cdr3_length: 13
v_call: TRBV7-7
cdr3_nt: TGTGCCAGCAGCTTCTCCAGGAACACTGAAGCTTTCTTT
cdr3_aa: CASSFSRNTEAFF

j_call: TRBJ2-1
d_call: TRBD2
cdr3_length: 14
v_call: TRBV2
cdr3_nt: TGTGCCAGCAGGCACCCAGCGGGGGGCAATGAGCAGTTCTTC
cdr3_aa: CASRHPAGGNEQFF

j_call: TRBJ2-3
d_call: NA
cdr3_length: 11
v_call: TRBV6-4
cdr3_nt: TGTGCCAGCAGTGCGGGCGATACGCAGTATTTT
cdr3_aa: CASSAGDTQYF

j_call: TRBJ1-1
d_call: TRBD1
cdr3_length: 17
v_call: TRBV7-9
cdr3_nt: TGTGCCAGCAGCCAAGAGGGGACGGGACAGGGCAACACTGAAGCTTTCTTT
cdr3_aa: CASSQEGTGQGNTEAFF

j_call: TRBJ1-2
d_call: NA
cdr3_length: 13
v_call: TRBV9
cdr3_nt: TGTGCCAGCAGCGTTACAGGGACCTATGGCTACACCTTC
cdr3_aa: CASSVTGTYGYTF

j_call: TRBJ1-5
d_call: NA
cdr3_length: 12
v_call: TRBV18
cdr3_nt: TGTGCCAGCTCACGGTCAAATCAGCCCCAGCATTTT
cdr3_aa: CASSRSNQPQHF

j_call: TRBJ2-1
d_call: TRBD2
cdr3_length: 15
v_call: TRBV9
cdr3_nt: TGTGCCAGCAGCATCCCTAGCGGGGGCTCTAATGAGCAGTTCTTC
cdr3_aa: CASSIPSGGSNEQFF

j_call: TRBJ1-1
d_call: TRBD1
cdr3_length: 15
v_call: TRBV3-1/TRBV3-2
cdr3_nt: TGTGCCAGCAGCGAACGACAGGGGAGGTACACTGAAGCTTTCTTT
cdr3_aa: CASSERQGRYTEAFF

j_call: TRBJ2-1
d_call: NA
cdr3_length: 16
v_call: TRBV14
cdr3_nt: TGTGCCAGCAGCCGGTCGCTTCGAAGCTCCTACAATGAGCAGTTCTTC
cdr3_aa: CASSRSLRSSYNEQFF

j_call: TRBJ1-5
d_call: TRBD1
cdr3_length: 17
v_call: TRBV28
cdr3_nt: TGTGCCAGCAGTAAAATACTTACAGGGGTCATCAATCAGCCCCAGCATTTT
cdr3_aa: CASSKILTGVINQPQHF